The following is a TCR beta chain sequence with its context. This specimen comes from a study of control samples from healthy donors and cancer patients. CDR1 is MGHRA, CDR2 YSYEKL, per germline. CDR3 size: 14 residues. V was trimmed by 4 bases and J by 5 bases, leaving 15 bases between them. Using immunoSEQ multiplex PCR, the repertoire was profiled, and TCRdb retains in-frame clones only, with some absent. Here the sample spans 150,000 or so clones, around nine tenths being singletons. The V call is TRBV4-1, the J call TRBJ2-7, with TRBD1 as a possible D gene (5 bases). This receptor was taken from a man younger than 45 in good health. The specimen was blood. The CDR3: CASSLTQLQDEQYF. The CDR3 DNA sequence: TGCGCCAGCAGCCTAACACAGCTACAGGACGAGCAGTACTTC.